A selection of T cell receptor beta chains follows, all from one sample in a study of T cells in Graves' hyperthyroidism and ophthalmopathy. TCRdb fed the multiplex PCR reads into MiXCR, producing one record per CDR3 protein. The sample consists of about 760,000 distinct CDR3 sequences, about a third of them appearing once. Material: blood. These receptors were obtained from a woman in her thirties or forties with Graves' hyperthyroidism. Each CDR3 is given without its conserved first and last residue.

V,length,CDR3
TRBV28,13,ASSPGVVFGGELF
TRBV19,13,ASSMGGRGNQPQH
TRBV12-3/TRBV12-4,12,ASSLRQGNSPLH
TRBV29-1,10,SLGTGYETQY
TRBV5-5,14,ASSLRSGEDNQPQH
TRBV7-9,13,ASSRGPAGDYGYT
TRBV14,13,AISGDRGLYTEAF
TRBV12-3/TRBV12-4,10,ASSVGYGGYT
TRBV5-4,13,ASSHVTGPDNEQF
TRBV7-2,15,ASSSNFRPATNEKLF
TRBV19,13,ATSTAGQANYGYT
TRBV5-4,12,ASSLMGYNQPQH
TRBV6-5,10,ASGDRGTPLH
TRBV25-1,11,ASSEYFFYGYT
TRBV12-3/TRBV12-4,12,ASSASRDRGGYT
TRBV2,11,ASIGAVGNTQY
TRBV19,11,ASRGLIYQPQH
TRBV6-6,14,ASSYSSQEIYGGYT
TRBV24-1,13,ATSDSSASTDTQY
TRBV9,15,ASSRRTSGRSAGEHY
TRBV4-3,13,ASSQDGELDSPLH
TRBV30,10,AWSVSGNTIY
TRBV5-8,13,ASSLKQGSSYEQY
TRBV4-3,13,ASSQAGAGGEKLF
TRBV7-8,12,ASSLDIVTGELF
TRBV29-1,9,SVTSNYGYT
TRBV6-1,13,ASKGQGTVNTEAS
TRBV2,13,ASRAGTGSSYEQY
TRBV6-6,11,ASSYLRSYEQY
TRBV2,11,AIKTSGSNEQY
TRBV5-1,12,ASRQGGNEETQY
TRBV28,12,ASSLSAGPYGYT
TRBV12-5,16,ASGRRSDLGLFQETQY
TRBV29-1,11,SVDGGENTEAF
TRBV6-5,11,ASKQGGATEAF
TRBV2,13,ASSLRDRGDSPLH
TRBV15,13,ATSRDDGGISEAF
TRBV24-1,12,ATSGGWTNYGYT
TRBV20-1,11,SAAGRISYEQY
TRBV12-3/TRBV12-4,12,ASTGSSRSEKLF
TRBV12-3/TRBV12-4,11,ASSLFRSGELF
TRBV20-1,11,SALLGDREGYT
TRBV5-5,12,ASSLGQGGDGAF
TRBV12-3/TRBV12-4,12,ASRPGLSGNTIY
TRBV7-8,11,ASRGAAGNTIY
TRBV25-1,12,ASSDWDRVQPQH
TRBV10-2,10,ASRARVPEAF
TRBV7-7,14,ASSAPGTSGANEQF